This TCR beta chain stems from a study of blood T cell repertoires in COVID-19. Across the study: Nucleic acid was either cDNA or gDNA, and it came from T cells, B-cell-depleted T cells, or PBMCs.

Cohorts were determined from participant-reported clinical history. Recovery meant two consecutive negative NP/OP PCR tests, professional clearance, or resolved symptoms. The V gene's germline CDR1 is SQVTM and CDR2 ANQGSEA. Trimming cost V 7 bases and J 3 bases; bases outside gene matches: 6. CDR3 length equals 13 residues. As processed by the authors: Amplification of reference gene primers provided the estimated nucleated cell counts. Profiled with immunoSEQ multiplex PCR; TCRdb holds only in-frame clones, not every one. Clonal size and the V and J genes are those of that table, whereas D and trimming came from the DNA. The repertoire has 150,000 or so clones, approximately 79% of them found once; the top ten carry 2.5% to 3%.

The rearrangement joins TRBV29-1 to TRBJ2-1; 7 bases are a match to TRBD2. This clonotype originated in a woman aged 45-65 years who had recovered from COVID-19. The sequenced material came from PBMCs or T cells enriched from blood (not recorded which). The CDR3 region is CSAGRGSYNEQFF. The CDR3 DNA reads TGCAGCGCTGGGCGGGGGAGCTACAATGAGCAGTTCTTC.